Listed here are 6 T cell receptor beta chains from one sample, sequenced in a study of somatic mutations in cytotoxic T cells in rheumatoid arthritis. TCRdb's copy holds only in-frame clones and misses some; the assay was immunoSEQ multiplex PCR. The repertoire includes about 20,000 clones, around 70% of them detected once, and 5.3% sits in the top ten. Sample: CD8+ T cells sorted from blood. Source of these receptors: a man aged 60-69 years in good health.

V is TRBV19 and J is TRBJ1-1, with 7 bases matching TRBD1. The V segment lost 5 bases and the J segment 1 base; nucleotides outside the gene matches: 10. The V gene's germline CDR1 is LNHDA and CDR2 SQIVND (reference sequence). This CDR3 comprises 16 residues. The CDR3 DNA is TGTGCCAGTAGTTACACCGGGACAGCAAAGAACACTGAAGCTTTCTTT. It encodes CASSYTGTAKNTEAFF. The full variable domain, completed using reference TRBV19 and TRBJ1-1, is DGGITQSPKYLFRKEGQNVTLSCEQNLNHDAMYWYRQDPGQGLRLIYYSQIVNDFQKGDIAEGYSVSREKKESFPLTVTSAQKNPTAFYLCASSYTGTAKNTEAFFGQGTRLTVV.

As DNA, the CDR3 is TGTGCCAGCAGCCAAGTGGCAGGGTATATCGAGCAGTACTTC. The encoded protein is CASSQVAGYIEQYF. The gene calls are TRBV14 and TRBJ2-7; D is possibly TRBD1 (5 bases). Trimming pared 1 base from V and 6 bases from J, leaving 13 bases between. The CDR3 runs 14 residues. CDR1 SGHDN and CDR2 FVKESK come from the germline V gene.

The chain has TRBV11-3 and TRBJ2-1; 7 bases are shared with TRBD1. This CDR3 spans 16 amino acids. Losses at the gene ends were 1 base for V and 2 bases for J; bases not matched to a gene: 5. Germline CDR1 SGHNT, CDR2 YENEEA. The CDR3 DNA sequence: TGTGCCAGCAGCTTAGCCAGGCAGGGGGCCTACAATGAGCAGTTCTTC. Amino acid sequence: CASSLARQGAYNEQFF.

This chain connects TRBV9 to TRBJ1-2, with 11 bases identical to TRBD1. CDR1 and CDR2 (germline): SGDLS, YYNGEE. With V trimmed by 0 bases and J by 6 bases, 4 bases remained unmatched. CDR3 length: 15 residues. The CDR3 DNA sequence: TGTGCCAGCAGCGTAGAGGGACAGGGGGAGGATGGCTACACCTTC. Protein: CASSVEGQGEDGYTF.

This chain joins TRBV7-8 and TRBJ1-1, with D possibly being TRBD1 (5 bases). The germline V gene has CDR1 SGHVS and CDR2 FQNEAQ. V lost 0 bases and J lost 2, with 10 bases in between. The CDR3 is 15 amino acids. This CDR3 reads CASSLARQLNTEAFF. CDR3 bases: TGTGCCAGCAGCTTAGCCCGACAGCTAAACACTGAAGCTTTCTTT.

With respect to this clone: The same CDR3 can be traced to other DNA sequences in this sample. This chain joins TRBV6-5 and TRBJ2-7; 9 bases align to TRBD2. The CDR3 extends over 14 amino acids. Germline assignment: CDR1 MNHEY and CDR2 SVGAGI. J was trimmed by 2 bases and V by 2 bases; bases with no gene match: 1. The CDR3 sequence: CASSYAGGAYEQYF. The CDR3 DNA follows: TGTGCCAGCAGTTACGCGGGAGGGGCCTACGAGCAGTACTTC.